The rows below give T cell receptor beta chains drawn from one sample of a study of T cell changes during pregnancy in multiple sclerosis. Measured with immunoSEQ multiplex PCR; TCRdb has only the in-frame clones, and not every one. The sample includes 46,000 or so clones, over 85% of them seen just once. The starting material was CD8+ T cells from peripheral blood mononuclear cells, obtained after pregnancy. These receptors all come from a female donor with multiple sclerosis, enrolled in a pregnancy study. CDR3s include the opening cysteine and the closing phenylalanine or tryptophan. The D gene is left open where the match is weak. Clone size is given for some rows only: seen once, a few or many times, or a class if the clone is expanded.

TRBJ2-7 | TRBV7-9 | NA | 17 | NA | CASSLTEIGQHITEQYF | TGTGCCAGCAGCTTAACGGAGATCGGACAGCACATCACCGAGCAGTACTTC
TRBJ2-2 | TRBV18 | NA | 15 | NA | CASSPEAGNTGELFF | TGTGCCAGCTCACCAGAAGCAGGCAACACCGGGGAGCTGTTTTTT
TRBJ1-5 | TRBV2 | TRBD1 | 15 | NA | CASSDQGATHQPQHF | TGTGCCAGCAGTGATCAGGGGGCCACACATCAGCCCCAGCATTTT
TRBJ2-1 | TRBV6-5 | NA | 14 | NA | CASGHPQSRNEQFF | TGTGCCAGCGGGCACCCCCAATCACGGAATGAGCAGTTCTTC
TRBJ2-1 | TRBV29-1 | TRBD2 | 15 | NA | CSVQGREDSYNEQFF | TGCAGCGTCCAGGGACGGGAGGACTCCTACAATGAGCAGTTCTTC
TRBJ1-5 | TRBV28 | NA | 14 | NA | CAILPGGGSIPQHF | TGTGCCATCCTCCCAGGTGGGGGGTCTATTCCCCAGCATTTT
TRBJ1-5 | TRBV19 | TRBD1 | 16 | NA | CASSFRDRGSNQPQHF | TGTGCCAGTAGTTTCCGGGACAGGGGCAGCAATCAGCCCCAGCATTTT
TRBJ2-3 | TRBV5-8 | NA | 16 | NA | CASATGQTYSTDTQYF | TGTGCCAGCGCAACCGGACAGACCTACAGCACAGATACGCAGTATTTT
TRBJ1-5 | TRBV27 | NA | 15 | NA | CASSQGGGTNQPQHF | TGTGCCAGCAGCCAAGGGGGAGGGACCAATCAGCCCCAGCATTTT
TRBJ2-1 | TRBV19 | NA | 16 | NA | CASSLRLGVSYNEQFF | TGTGCCAGTAGTCTCCGACTAGGCGTATCCTACAATGAGCAGTTCTTC
TRBJ2-7 | TRBV27 | NA | 15 | NA | CASGKQGLPPYEQYF | TGTGCCAGCGGAAAACAGGGCCTCCCCCCCTACGAGCAGTACTTC
TRBJ1-5 | TRBV6-5 | TRBD1 | 14 | NA | CASSYGQGVQPQHF | TGTGCCAGCAGCTATGGACAGGGGGTTCAGCCCCAGCATTTT
TRBJ2-3 | TRBV6-6 | NA | 13 | once | CASSYPGLDTQYF | TGTGCCAGCAGTTACCCGGGGTTAGATACGCAGTATTTT
TRBJ2-1 | TRBV7-2 | NA | 11 | NA | CASSFNYEQFF | TGTGCCAGCAGCTTTAATTATGAGCAGTTCTTC
TRBJ1-1 | TRBV7-8 | NA | 17 | NA | CASSLAGVGWLNTEAFF | TGTGCCAGCAGCTTAGCAGGGGTAGGGTGGTTGAACACTGAAGCTTTCTTT
TRBJ2-1 | TRBV9 | TRBD2 | 16 | NA | CASSTFSGGPGLEQFF | TGTGCCAGCAGTACATTTAGCGGGGGGCCAGGACTTGAGCAGTTCTTC
TRBJ2-7 | TRBV5-5 | TRBD1 | 15 | NA | CASSILQGPPYEQYF | TGTGCCAGCAGCATCCTACAGGGGCCCCCTTACGAGCAGTACTTC
TRBJ2-1 | TRBV13 | TRBD2 | 16 | NA | CASSLKSGLAPNEQFF | TGTGCCAGCAGCTTAAAGTCTGGACTAGCGCCCAATGAGCAGTTCTTC
TRBJ1-2 | TRBV6-1 | NA | 14 | NA | CASSVGAGNYGYTF | TGTGCCAGCAGTGTGGGGGCGGGTAACTATGGCTACACCTTC
TRBJ1-1 | TRBV9 | NA | 13 | NA | CASSVEGAVEAFF | TGTGCCAGCAGCGTAGAAGGGGCGGTTGAAGCTTTCTTT
TRBJ2-7 | TRBV29-1 | NA | 14 | NA | CSVTLADRSYEQYF | TGCAGCGTAACCTTAGCGGACCGCTCCTACGAGCAGTACTTC
TRBJ2-7 | TRBV28 | NA | 13 | NA | CASRPIAPYEQYF | TGTGCCAGCAGACCGATAGCCCCCTACGAGCAGTACTTC
TRBJ1-6 | TRBV4-1 | NA | 15 | NA | CASSPRQVNNSPLHF | TGCGCCAGCAGCCCCAGACAGGTTAATAATTCACCCCTCCACTTT
TRBJ2-7 | TRBV7-3 | NA | 15 | once | CASSPSGTSSYEQYF | TGTGCCAGCAGCCCCTCCGGGACAAGCTCCTACGAGCAGTACTTC
TRBJ2-2 | TRBV7-3 | NA | 14 | NA | CASSRSLSTGELFF | TGTGCCAGCAGCCGGTCTTTGTCGACCGGGGAGCTGTTTTTT
TRBJ2-5 | TRBV7-7 | NA | 13 | once | CASSSYSKETQYF | TGTGCCAGCAGCTCGTACAGCAAAGAGACCCAGTACTTC
TRBJ2-2 | TRBV30 | TRBD1 | 15 | NA | CAWSIGTVNTGELFF | TGTGCCTGGAGTATAGGGACAGTTAACACCGGGGAGCTGTTTTTT
TRBJ2-7 | TRBV19 | NA | 15 | NA | CASSIGGSPPYEQYF | TGTGCCAGTAGTATAGGCGGTTCTCCCCCCTACGAGCAGTACTTC
TRBJ2-1 | TRBV7-3 | NA | 19 | NA | CASRLTRLSAVPPYNEQFF | TGTGCCAGCAGATTAACACGGTTATCGGCGGTTCCCCCCTACAATGAGCAGTTCTTC
TRBJ2-2 | TRBV11-2 | TRBD1 | 12 | NA | CASQGDTGELFF | TGTGCCAGCCAGGGGGACACCGGGGAGCTGTTTTTT
TRBJ1-1 | TRBV7-6 | NA | 14 | NA | CASSSLGENTEAFF | TGTGCCAGCAGCTCACTAGGAGAGAACACTGAAGCTTTCTTT
TRBJ1-5 | TRBV6-5 | TRBD1 | 15 | NA | CASSYSGQGNQPQHF | TGTGCCAGCAGTTACTCCGGACAGGGCAATCAGCCCCAGCATTTT
TRBJ1-2 | TRBV6-5 | TRBD1 | 13 | NA | CASRGRGFYGYTF | TGTGCCAGCAGGGGCAGGGGGTTCTATGGCTACACCTTC
TRBJ2-1 | TRBV4-1 | TRBD2 | 17 | NA | CASRLTSGGALYNEQFF | TGCGCCAGCAGACTCACTAGCGGGGGGGCTCTTTACAATGAGCAGTTCTTC
TRBJ1-5 | TRBV7-9 | NA | 14 | few | CASTSGVGNQPQHF | TGTGCCAGCACGTCAGGGGTGGGAAATCAGCCCCAGCATTTT